This T cell receptor beta chain was sequenced for a study of T cells in Graves' hyperthyroidism and ophthalmopathy (dated by TCRdb to the late 2010s). Background on the whole study: Peripheral blood samples were taken at the time of initial diagnosis, prior to any treatment. The paper describes TCR Vbeta CDR3 sequencing of 135 peripheral blood samples, made up of roughly 45 ophthalmopathy patients, 70 to 80 hyperthyroidism patients and 17 progressor patients. The 95 to 100 discovery patients were divided at random into training and test sets in a 7:3 ratio. Once sampling was done, hyperthyroidism patients were given methimazole at a starting dose of 30 mg daily, whereas ophthalmopathy patients were given high-dose intravenous methylprednisolone. TCR V-J signatures able to tell the groups apart were searched for in a discovery cohort of 90 to 100 patients, of whom more than 40 had Graves' ophthalmopathy and 55 to 60 had stable Graves' hyperthyroidism. In about six Graves' hyperthyroidism patients, the study also compared T-cell repertoires from thyroid tissue with T-cell repertoires from blood. Whether ophthalmopathy could be predicted prospectively was tested in an independent validation cohort made up of 18 hyperthyroidism patients plus 17 patients who later progressed to ophthalmopathy. Results and caveats for the whole study, not just this receptor: In cross-validation, a model built on a 13 V-J signature told ophthalmopathy apart from stable hyperthyroidism with under 90% sensitivity and approximately 84% specificity, and in testing the same model reached 80%/75%. Most expanded thyroid clonotypes (frequency above 0.001) were also detected in blood, suggesting blood repertoires may reflect thyroid immune responses. In validation, the model predicted progression to ophthalmopathy with around 71% sensitivity and about 72% specificity, a median of 6.5 months before onset. No statistical method was used to set the sample size in advance, and investigators knew the group allocation.

Ends trimmed: V by 6 bases, J by 1 base; bases unmatched to a gene: 6. Including the terminal cysteine and phenylalanine, the CDR3 comprises 16 residues. Only CDR3 DNA remains: 48 bases, in frame from the first base. Reading the germline V gene (reference sequence) gives CDR1 MNHEY and CDR2 SMNVEV. This clonotype was found many times. Which antigen it targets is not known. One base away there is no much larger clone; base qualities are not given. A patient counted as having stable Graves' hyperthyroidism if no progression to ophthalmopathy occurred over 18 months of follow-up. Hyperthyroidism patients were newly diagnosed, with disease duration under 2 months, and aged 18 to 65 years. Any patient with an uncontrolled infection, another autoimmune disease, pregnancy or lactation was excluded. Clinical symptoms, serum thyroxine and TRAb, thyroid ultrasound, and orbital computed tomography formed the basis for the diagnoses. PBMCs were isolated from more than 9 ml of fresh peripheral blood by Ficoll-Paque density gradient centrifugation. Trizol reagent was used to extract total RNA, and RNA quality was then checked on an Agilent 2100 Bioanalyzer.

The TCR beta CDR3 regions were amplified from the RNA transcripts. For the first round of RT-PCR on the TCR CDR3, the HTBI primer set was used together with the Qiagen OneStep RT-PCR kit. A second multiplex PCR round built the libraries, followed by size selection and purification. Libraries were sequenced paired-end with 100 bp reads on an Illumina HiSeq2000. The source study handled its data this way. SOAPnuke was used to process the raw data, with reads discarded if the reads contained adapters or uncalled bases, had a mean Phred below 15, or lacked an exact constant-primer or identifier match. COPE v1.2.5 was used to merge the high-quality paired reads, and each unique nucleotide sequence was defined as a clonotype. Clonotypes were aligned to IMGT TRBV, TRBD and TRBJ reference segments using MiTCR v1.1. The analysis included only V-J combinations with a frequency above 0.0001, which together covered over 98% of the repertoires. The TCS score was defined as F50 (clonal expansion) divided by E x V (chaos), with BLOSUM62-based TCRdist calculated between CDR3 peptides within each V-J. Welch's t-statistics and random forest reduced fewer than 600 V-J features to about 13, which were used in a naive Bayes classifier (R e1071). TCRdb trimmed the raw reads at Q25, called clones with MiXCR and kept productive beta chains. A single entry per CDR3 protein holds the most common genes and DNA from its merged rows. The V and J calls reflect TCRdb's pipeline rather than the authors' work. Counted in this sample were about 200,000 distinct CDR3 sequences; approximately 16% of them appeared once. The top ten clones comprise roughly 55% of the sample.

This receptor was taken from a woman aged 50 to 60 with Graves' hyperthyroidism. The sequenced material came from blood. Here the chain combines TRBV27 and TRBJ2-7; 13 central bases correspond to TRBD2. Read as DNA, the sequence is TGTGCCAGCAGACCAAGACTAGCGGGAGGTTCCTACGAGCAGTACTTC. It translates to CASRPRLAGGSYEQYF.